The 26 T cell receptor beta chains below come from one sample, sequenced in a study of T cell responses to AZD1222 COVID-19 vaccine. Data came from immunoSEQ multiplex PCR; TCRdb stores just in-frame clones and leaves some out. The table includes roughly 80,000 clones, over 75% detected once. Sequences were derived from peripheral blood, sampled on day 0 of MenACWY control vaccination. These receptors came from an adult in good health.

CDR3 sequence (DNA): TGTGCCAGCTCATCCGGGACTAGCGGGAGGAACACCGGGGAGCTGTTTTTT. This sequence encodes CASSSGTSGRNTGELFF. V gene TRBV18 combines with J gene TRBJ2-2, with 14 positions matching TRBD2. This CDR3 has 17 residues. After removal of 5 bases from V and 1 base from J, the junction contained 3 bases not matched to a gene. Germline assignment: CDR1 KGHSH and CDR2 LQKENI. The full variable domain, rest sourced from reference TRBV18 and TRBJ2-2, is NAGVMQNPRHLVRRRGQEARLRCSPMKGHSHVYWYRQLPEEGLKFMVYLQKENIIDESGMPKERFSAEFPKEGPSILRIQQVVRGDSAAYFCASSSGTSGRNTGELFFGEGSRLTVL.

The V call is TRBV7-8, the J call TRBJ2-7; D gene uncertain. This CDR3 comprises 11 residues. V was shortened by 1 base and J by 6 bases, with 4 bases between the two germline ends. Germline V gives CDR1 SGHVS, CDR2 FQNEAQ. The CDR3 sequence is CASSLGREQYF. The CDR3 nucleotides are TGTGCCAGCAGCTTAGGTCGCGAGCAGTACTTC.

The chain joins TRBV2 to TRBJ1-5; 10 nucleotides line up with TRBD1. The CDR3 extends over 18 amino acids. The germline CDR1 and CDR2 sequences are SNHLY and FYNNEI. With V trimmed by 6 bases and J by 0 bases, 11 bases remained unmatched. The CDR3 sequence is CASSAGTGEQYSNQPQHF. DNA for the CDR3: TGTGCCAGCAGCGCTGGGACAGGGGAACAATATAGCAATCAGCCCCAGCATTTT.

J is TRBJ2-2 and V is TRBV20-1; maybe TRBD2 (5 bases). Trimming removed 3 bases from V and 4 bases from J, with 24 bases in between. The CDR3 is made up of 18 amino acids. Germline V gives CDR1 DFQATT, CDR2 SNEGSKA (reference sequence). The CDR3 is CSASPAGLGQMGTGELFF. CDR3 sequence (DNA): TGCAGTGCTAGTCCGGCAGGACTTGGGCAAATGGGCACCGGGGAGCTGTTTTTT.

This clone has only a few counts. The chain joins TRBV5-5 to TRBJ2-2, with D maybe TRBD2 (6 bases). Germline lookup yields CDR1 SGHKS and CDR2 YYEKEE (reference sequence). V lost 4 bases to trimming and J lost 2 bases, with 12 bases between them. This CDR3 spans 15 amino acids. The CDR3 loop reads CASSTLGTNTGELFF. The DNA of the CDR3 is TGTGCCAGCAGCACCCTGGGGACTAACACCGGGGAGCTGTTTTTT. The full variable domain, completed using reference TRBV5-5 and TRBJ2-2, is DAGVTQSPTHLIKTRGQQVTLRCSPISGHKSVSWYQQVLGQGPQFIFQYYEKEERGRGNFPDRFSARQFPNYSSELNVNALLLGDSALYLCASSTLGTNTGELFFGEGSRLTVL.

The sample holds one count of this clone. The rearrangement links TRBV7-9 to TRBJ1-6, with D unclear. The germline CDR1 and CDR2 sequences are SEHNR and FQNEAQ (reference sequence). The CDR3 is 12 amino acids. V gave up 1 base and J gave up 11 bases, with 6 bases separating them. CDR3 amino acids: CASSLGRAPLHF. The CDR3 DNA reads as TGTGCCAGCAGCTTAGGGAGGGCACCCCTCCACTTT.

This chain joins TRBV28 and TRBJ1-1; D gene unclear. This CDR3 has 12 amino acids. The germline CDR1 and CDR2 sequences are MDHEN and SYDVKM. The ends were cut back, 9 bases at V and 8 bases at J, with 16 bases in the middle. The CDR3 DNA reads as TGTGCCAGTCGGAGGGTGGCCGGGGAAGCTTTCTTT. Amino acids: CASRRVAGEAFF.

This chain joins TRBV9 and TRBJ2-7, with a tentative D call TRBD2 (5 bases). V was cut by 0 bases and J by 4 bases, with 14 bases left in between. Per germline, CDR1 SGDLS and CDR2 YYNGEE. The CDR3 sequence is 15 residues long. The CDR3 coding sequence is TGTGCCAGCAGCGTAGAAGCGGCGGGTCTATACGAGCAGTACTTC. Protein product: CASSVEAAGLYEQYF.

Only one count was recorded for this clone. Here the CDR3 reads CASSLGWREKLFF. CDR3 nucleotide sequence: TGTGCCAGCAGCTTAGGTTGGCGCGAAAAACTGTTTTTT. The V call is TRBV7-8, the J call TRBJ1-4, with unresolved D. Germline V CDR1 and CDR2: SGHVS, FQNEAQ. This CDR3 is 13 amino acids long. V shed 1 base and J shed 8 bases, with 8 bases lying between them.

This clone came up once. The chain carries TRBV30 and TRBJ1-5; TRBD1 aligns across 8 bases. This CDR3 is built from 14 residues. V lost 5 bases, J lost 0 bases, and 3 bases stayed unmatched. The germline V gene encodes CDR1 GTSNPN and CDR2 SVGIG (reference sequence). CDR3 region: CAWGQGNSNQPQHF. The CDR3 DNA reads TGTGCCTGGGGACAGGGAAATAGCAATCAGCCCCAGCATTTT.

This chain joins TRBV5-6 and TRBJ2-2, with D tentatively TRBD1 (5 bases). The CDR3 contains 17 residues. The germline gives CDR1 SGHDT, CDR2 YYEEEE. The V end lost 5 bases, the J end lost 4 bases, and 21 bases lay between the germline ends. The CDR3 DNA follows: TGTGCCAGCAGAGGACAAAAGTCCCCCGTCAGCACCGGGGAGCTGTTTTTT. This encodes CASRGQKSPVSTGELFF. Drawing the rest from reference TRBV5-6 and TRBJ2-2, the complete variable domain is DAGVTQSPTHLIKTRGQQVTLRCSPKSGHDTVSWYQQALGQGPQFIFQYYEEEERQRGNFPDRFSGHQFPNYSSELNVNALLLGDSALYLCASRGQKSPVSTGELFFGEGSRLTVL.

This CDR3 is CASSRQGVGQPQHF. For the CDR3, the DNA is TGTGCCAGCAGCCGGCAGGGGGTGGGTCAGCCCCAGCATTTT. The chain combines TRBV3-1 (or the pseudogene TRBV3-2) with TRBJ1-5; 7 bases line up with TRBD1. Germline V gene sequence: CDR1 LGHDT, CDR2 YNNKEL (reference sequence). Trimming removed 4 bases from V and 6 bases from J; junction bases left unmatched: 6. The CDR3 spans 14 residues.

The V call is TRBV18, the J call TRBJ1-5; TRBD1 matches at 7 bases. The J segment lost 7 bases and the V segment lost 3 bases, leaving 9 bases of the junction unmatched. CDR3 length: 15 amino acids. Germline loops: CDR1 KGHSH, CDR2 LQKENI. The CDR3 nucleotides are TGTGCCAGCTCACCCGGACAGGCTCAGGAACAGCCCCAGCATTTT. This codes for CASSPGQAQEQPQHF.

This chain joins TRBV12-3 or TRBV12-4 and TRBJ2-7, with a possible D match to TRBD1 (6 bases). This CDR3 has 13 residues. The V gene lost 3 bases and the J gene lost 6 bases, with 12 bases spanning the gap. This chain's CDR3 is CASSFAGVGEQYF. CDR3 in DNA: TGTGCCAGCAGTTTTGCAGGGGTGGGCGAGCAGTACTTC.

V gene TRBV29-1 combines with J gene TRBJ2-3; 10 bases fit TRBD1. CDR1 is SQVTM and CDR2 is ANQGSEA in the germline V gene. The ends lost 6 bases at V and 6 bases at J; junction bases unmatched: 9. CDR3 length: 14 residues. This CDR3 reads CSVNRDRGADTQYF. Written as DNA, the CDR3 is TGCAGCGTGAACCGGGACAGGGGCGCCGATACGCAGTATTTT.

This clone was seen just once. The rearrangement joins TRBV12-3 or TRBV12-4 to TRBJ1-2; TRBD1 might be the D (6 bases). Deletions cut 3 bases from V and 5 bases from J, with 7 bases between. CDR3 length: 12 residues. The CDR3 region is CASSFGQYGYTF. As DNA, the CDR3 is TGTGCCAGCAGTTTCGGACAGTATGGCTACACCTTC.

The chain joins TRBV6-2 or TRBV6-3 to TRBJ1-1, with TRBD1 identical over 8 bases. The CDR3 runs to 15 residues. V was pared by 6 bases and J by 5 bases, with 11 bases of the junction left unmatched. Germline-derived CDR1 and CDR2 are MNHEY and SVGEGT. The CDR3, as DNA: TGTGCCAGCAGCCCCCATACAGGGGGGAGAACTGAAGCTTTCTTT. Translating it yields CASSPHTGGRTEAFF.

V and J are TRBV20-1 and TRBJ2-7; 8 nucleotides match TRBD1. Trimming at V came to 3 bases and at J to 6 bases, leaving 13 bases not matched to a gene. This CDR3 is 15 amino acids long. Germline assignment: CDR1 DFQATT and CDR2 SNEGSKA (reference sequence). The CDR3 reads CSASGGRQGRSEQYF. The CDR3 DNA follows: TGCAGTGCTAGTGGAGGTAGACAGGGGCGGTCCGAGCAGTACTTC.

This clone was recorded once. The rearrangement joins TRBV11-2 to TRBJ2-7; 8 bases fit TRBD2. Trimming removed 3 bases from V and 6 bases from J; junction bases left unmatched: 4. Germline values: CDR1 SGHAT, CDR2 FQNNGV. The CDR3 contains 13 residues. The CDR3 loop reads CASSFGSGTEQYF. In DNA, the CDR3 is TGTGCCAGCAGCTTTGGTAGCGGGACCGAGCAGTACTTC.

This chain joins TRBV28 and TRBJ1-2; 8 bases are shared with TRBD1. Germline V gene data show CDR1 as MDHEN and CDR2 as SYDVKM. J lost 8 bases, V lost 5 bases, and 7 bases had no gene match. The CDR3 spans 13 residues. In nucleotides, the CDR3 is TGTGCCAGCAGTCTCCAGGGGGCGCACGGCTACACCTTC. This codes for CASSLQGAHGYTF.

The rearrangement uses TRBV13 and TRBJ1-3, with D maybe TRBD1 (6 bases). This CDR3 has 17 amino acids. Trimming cost V 8 bases and J 0 bases, with 20 bases left between them. CDR1 and CDR2 from the germline V gene are PRHDT and FYEKMQ (reference sequence). The CDR3 loop reads CASRAIHTGSSGNTIYF. CDR3 coding DNA: TGTGCCAGCCGCGCTATACATACAGGGAGCTCTGGAAACACCATATATTTT. Full variable domain (outside the CDR3, taken from reference TRBV13 and TRBJ1-3): AAGVIQSPRHLIKEKRETATLKCYPIPRHDTVYWYQQGPGQDPQFLISFYEKMQSDKGSIPDRFSAQQFSDYHSELNMSSLELGDSALYFCASRAIHTGSSGNTIYFGEGSWLTVV.

The rearrangement uses TRBV2 and TRBJ1-1; no firm D call. Germline CDR1 SNHLY, CDR2 FYNNEI. V lost 10 bases and J 4 bases, leaving 16 bases between the germline ends. The CDR3 is made up of 13 amino acids. DNA for the CDR3: TGTGCCACCATGCAAGGTTGGGGCACTGAAGCTTTCTTT. Residues: CATMQGWGTEAFF. Supplemented by reference TRBV2 and TRBJ1-1, the full variable domain reads EPEVTQTPSHQVTQMGQEVILRCVPISNHLYFYWYRQILGQKVEFLVSFYNNEISEKSEIFDDQFSVERPDGSNFTLKIRSTKLEDSAMYFCATMQGWGTEAFFGQGTRLTVV.

This clone was recorded a few times. The V and J genes are TRBV28 and TRBJ2-2; TRBD2 agrees at 10 bases. Germline CDR1 reads MDHEN; CDR2 reads SYDVKM. CDR3 length: 15 amino acids. J was trimmed by 4 bases and V by 3 bases; bases with no gene match: 2. The DNA for the CDR3 is TGTGCCAGCAGTTTCAGCGGGAGGGTCACCGGGGAGCTGTTTTTT. This gives the protein CASSFSGRVTGELFF.

This chain uses TRBV7-9 with TRBJ2-7; 10 bases map to TRBD2. This CDR3 is built from 15 residues. With V trimmed by 2 bases and J by 1 base, 2 bases remained unmatched. In germline, CDR1 is SEHNR, CDR2 FQNEAQ (reference sequence). The CDR3 DNA sequence: TGTGCCAGCAGCTTACCTAGCGGGAGTTCCTACGAGCAGTACTTC. It is translated as CASSLPSGSSYEQYF. Filled out from reference TRBV7-9 and TRBJ2-7, the complete variable domain reads DTGVSQNPRHKITKRGQNVTFRCDPISEHNRLYWYRQTLGQGPEFLTYFQNEAQLEKSRLLSDRFSAERPKGSFSTLEIQRTEQGDSAMYLCASSLPSGSSYEQYFGPGTRLTVT.

The J gene is TRBJ2-1, the V gene TRBV7-8, with TRBD2 matching 9 bases. CDR3 length equals 14 residues. V trimming: 5 bases; J trimming: 10 bases; junction bases outside the gene matches: 9. CDR1 and CDR2 from the germline V gene are SGHVS and FQNEAQ. The DNA for the CDR3 is TGTGCCAGCAGCCCCTTAGCGGGAGACTGGGAGCAGTTCTTC. It is translated as CASSPLAGDWEQFF.

V usage is TRBV9 and J usage is TRBJ2-3; D is ambiguous. Trimming removed 0 bases from V and 5 bases from J, with 7 bases in between. The CDR3 is 13 amino acids. Germline loops: CDR1 SGDLS, CDR2 YYNGEE. The CDR3 loop reads CASSVALLDTQYF. The CDR3 nucleotides are TGTGCCAGCAGCGTAGCTCTTTTAGATACGCAGTATTTT.